This T cell receptor beta chain emerged from a study of shared clonotypes between healthy human individuals. At the level of the study: A donor's plate count was three for CD4 naive and three for CD4 memory; CD8 naive had two and CD8 memory one.

CDR3 size: 13 residues. Germline CDR1 reads SGHAT; CDR2 reads FQDESV (reference sequence). Deletions cut 8 bases from V and 1 base from J, with 11 bases between. Splitting of CD4+ cells produced CD45RA+ naive and CD45RA-negative memory subsets. At a deep level, the assay was run. The method was immunoSEQ multiplex PCR; TCRdb's version includes in-frame clones alone and lacks a portion of them. The table records 2 million to 3 million clones, 90% to 95% of them present only once. What was sequenced was naive CD4+ T cells from PBMCs. Subset indicated: CD45RA+ positively selected. The receptor's source is a man aged 18-30 years in good health. Some clones in this sample may be carry-over from other donors' samples. This sequence joins TRBV11-1 and TRBJ1-2; D is perhaps TRBD1 (6 bases). CDR3 loop: CASSLDSNYGYTF. DNA for the CDR3: TGTGCCAGCTCCTTGGACAGTAACTATGGCTACACCTTC. The full variable domain, rest sourced from reference TRBV11-1 and TRBJ1-2, is EAEVAQSPRYKITEKSQAVAFWCDPISGHATLYWYRQILGQGPELLVQFQDESVVDDSQLPKDRFSAERLKGVDSTLKIQPAELGDSAMYLCASSLDSNYGYTFGSGTRLTVV.